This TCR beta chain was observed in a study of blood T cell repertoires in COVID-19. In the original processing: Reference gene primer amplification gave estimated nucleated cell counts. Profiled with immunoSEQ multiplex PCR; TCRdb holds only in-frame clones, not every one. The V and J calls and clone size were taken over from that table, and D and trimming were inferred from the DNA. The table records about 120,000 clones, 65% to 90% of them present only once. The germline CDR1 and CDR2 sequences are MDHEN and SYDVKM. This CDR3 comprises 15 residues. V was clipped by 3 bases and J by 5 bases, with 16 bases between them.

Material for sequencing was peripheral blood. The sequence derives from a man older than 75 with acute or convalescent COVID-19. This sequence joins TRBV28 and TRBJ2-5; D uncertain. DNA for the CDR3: TGTGCCAGCAGTTTGCCCTCCCTTCAGGCGGAGACCCAGTACTTC. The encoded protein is CASSLPSLQAETQYF.